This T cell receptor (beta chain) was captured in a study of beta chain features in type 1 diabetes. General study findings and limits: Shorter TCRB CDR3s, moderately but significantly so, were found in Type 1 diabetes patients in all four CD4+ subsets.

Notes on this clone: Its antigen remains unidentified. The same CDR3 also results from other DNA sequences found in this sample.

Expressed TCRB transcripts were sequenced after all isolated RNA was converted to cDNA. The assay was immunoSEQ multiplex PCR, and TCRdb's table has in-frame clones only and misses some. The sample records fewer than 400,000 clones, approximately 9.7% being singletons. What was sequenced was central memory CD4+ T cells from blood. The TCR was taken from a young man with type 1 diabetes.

CDR3 residues: CASSRQGGYEQYF. The CDR3 bases are TGTGCCAGTAGTAGGCAGGGGGGTTACGAGCAGTACTTC. V usage is TRBV19 and J usage is TRBJ2-7, with D perhaps matching TRBD1 (7 bases). Germline loops: CDR1 LNHDA, CDR2 SQIVND (reference sequence). Trimming stripped 4 bases from V and 4 bases from J, with 11 bases between. The CDR3 totals 13 residues.